This T cell receptor beta chain was retrieved from a study of cytomegalovirus exposure and HLA in healthy donors. About this clone: The target antigen is unknown.

PCR involved 60 Vbeta and 13 Jbeta primers. TCRdb's table, derived via immunoSEQ multiplex PCR, lists solely in-frame clones and lacks some. Of over 100,000 clones in the sample, about three quarters were seen once. Study-level results: For TCR beta chains, V- and J-gene trimming was later linked to a missense DCLRE1C variant.

Sequenced: PBMCs. This sequence was found in a man aged 55 to 70 in good health and CMV-seropositive.

CDR3 nucleotide sequence: TGTGCCAGCAGCTTACAGGGCGAGAATTCACCCCTCCACTTT. Translating gives CASSLQGENSPLHF. This chain joins TRBV7-3 and TRBJ1-6, with D perhaps TRBD1 (5 bases). The germline V and J ends were trimmed by 2 bases and 7 bases, with 9 bases remaining between them. The CDR3 spans 14 residues. In germline, CDR1 is SGHTA, CDR2 FQGTGA.